These T cell receptor beta chains were read from a single sample in a study of CXCR3-negative and CXCR3-positive naive CD8 T cells. One entry per CDR3 protein, without DNA, is what TCRdb gives after re-calling the 5' RACE reads. In total, the table holds approximately 60,000 distinct CDR3 sequences. The sequencing input was memory CD8+ T cells from blood. The receptor source for this set is a human donor in good health. Some clones in this sample may be carry-over from other donors' samples. CDR3s include the opening cysteine and the closing phenylalanine or tryptophan.

>TRBV14|TRBJ1-1|15
CASSQYEGARTEAFF
>TRBV11-3|TRBJ1-1|15
CASSFAGTENTEAFF
>TRBV7-2|TRBJ2-7|15
CASSLSDYFLYEQYF
>TRBV6-4|TRBJ1-1|14
CASRTTGGSAEAFF
>TRBV29-1|TRBJ2-5|12
CSAIQLGETQYF
>TRBV4-2|TRBJ2-5|13
CASSPTLGETQYF
>TRBV19|TRBJ1-2|16
CASSIWSGGVDYGYTF
>TRBV29-1|TRBJ2-1|15
CSVRTSGFPYNEQFF
>TRBV6-2/TRBV6-3|TRBJ2-7|12
CATYGGSYEQYF
>TRBV7-6|TRBJ1-2|13
CASSLEWAGGYTF
>TRBV29-1|TRBJ2-5|11
CSVVWGETQYF
>TRBV12-3/TRBV12-4|TRBJ2-6|15
CASSSTASGANVLTF
>TRBV28|TRBJ2-7|13
CASSSPANYEQYF
>TRBV14|TRBJ2-3|14
CASSWMGTTDTQYF
>TRBV20-1|TRBJ1-2|13
CSARGDRDYGYTF
>TRBV11-2|TRBJ2-7|13
CASSFGSSYEQYF
>TRBV7-3|TRBJ2-1|13
CASRGSGYNEQFF
>TRBV5-1|TRBJ1-5|13
CASSTGPNQPQHF
>TRBV5-1|TRBJ2-5|16
CASSLVGVAVSETQYF
>TRBV29-1|TRBJ2-2|18
CSVAGLAGGPTNTGELFF
>TRBV29-1|TRBJ1-1|12
CSVENPRAEAFF
>TRBV5-1|TRBJ2-5|14
CASRDSGGSETQYF
>TRBV28|TRBJ2-5|16
CASSLPSPEVVETQYF
>TRBV29-1|TRBJ1-2|12
CSGITGAGGYTF
>TRBV12-3/TRBV12-4|TRBJ1-5|17
CASSHSLTALGNQPQHF
>TRBV4-3|TRBJ2-1|13
CASSPSRPNEQFF
>TRBV3-1|TRBJ2-2|19
CASSQGLAGASANTGELFF
>TRBV5-1|TRBJ2-1|17
CASSPRGTIGRRNEQFF
>TRBV29-1|TRBJ2-7|13
CSVVGGEYYEQYF
>TRBV11-2|TRBJ2-1|14
CASSPPGQFNEQFF
>TRBV7-3|TRBJ2-1|15
CASSEGQVTYNEQFF
>TRBV19|TRBJ2-7|15
CASSAGWGGDYEQYF